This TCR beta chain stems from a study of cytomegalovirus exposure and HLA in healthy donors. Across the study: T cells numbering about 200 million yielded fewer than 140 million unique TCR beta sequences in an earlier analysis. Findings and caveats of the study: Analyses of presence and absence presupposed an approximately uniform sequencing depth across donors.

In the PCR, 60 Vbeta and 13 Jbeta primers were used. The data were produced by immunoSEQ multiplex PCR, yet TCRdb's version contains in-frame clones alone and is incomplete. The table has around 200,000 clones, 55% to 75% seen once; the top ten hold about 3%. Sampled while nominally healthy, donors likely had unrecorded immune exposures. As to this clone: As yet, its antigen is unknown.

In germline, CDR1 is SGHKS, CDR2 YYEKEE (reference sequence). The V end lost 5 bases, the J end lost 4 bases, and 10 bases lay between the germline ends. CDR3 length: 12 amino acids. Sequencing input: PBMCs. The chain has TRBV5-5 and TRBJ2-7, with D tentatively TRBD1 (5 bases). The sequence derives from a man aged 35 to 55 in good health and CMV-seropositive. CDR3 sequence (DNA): TGTGCCAGCAGTTTCCAGGGTTACGAGCAGTACTTC. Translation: CASSFQGYEQYF.